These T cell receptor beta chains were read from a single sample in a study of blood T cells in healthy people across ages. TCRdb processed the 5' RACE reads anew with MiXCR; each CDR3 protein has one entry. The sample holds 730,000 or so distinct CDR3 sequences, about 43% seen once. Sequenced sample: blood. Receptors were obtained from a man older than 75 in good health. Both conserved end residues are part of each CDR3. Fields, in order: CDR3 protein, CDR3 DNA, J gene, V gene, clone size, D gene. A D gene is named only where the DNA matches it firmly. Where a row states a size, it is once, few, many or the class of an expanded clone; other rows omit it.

CDR3aa: CATSRARTYSQYF
CDR3nt: TGTGCCACCAGCAGAGCCCGGACTTACTCACAGTACTTC
j_gene: TRBJ2-4
v_gene: TRBV15
abundance: few
d_gene: .

CDR3aa: CASSYPPTGPYGYTF
CDR3nt: TGTGCCAGCAGTTACCCCCCAACCGGACCCTATGGCTACACCTTC
j_gene: TRBJ1-2
v_gene: TRBV6-2/TRBV6-3
abundance: many
d_gene: .

CDR3aa: CASSEGGTGKNIQYF
CDR3nt: TGTGCCAGCAGTGAAGGCGGGACAGGGAAAAACATTCAGTACTTC
j_gene: TRBJ2-4
v_gene: TRBV6-1
abundance: .
d_gene: TRBD1

CDR3aa: CASKGYGEQYF
CDR3nt: TGTGCCAGTAAGGGATACGGGGAGCAGTACTTC
j_gene: TRBJ2-4
v_gene: TRBV25-1
abundance: few
d_gene: .

CDR3aa: CASSTQGIPLHF
CDR3nt: TGTGCCAGCAGTACGCAGGGAATACCCCTCCACTTT
j_gene: TRBJ1-6
v_gene: TRBV28
abundance: once
d_gene: .

CDR3aa: CASSLSKRAYLTHNEQYF
CDR3nt: TGTGCCAGCAGCTTATCCAAGAGAGCTTACCTTACGCACAATGAGCAGTACTTC
j_gene: TRBJ2-5
v_gene: TRBV11-2
abundance: .
d_gene: .

CDR3aa: CASRSNSGLEGRELFF
CDR3nt: TGTGCCAGCAGATCTAATTCGGGACTTGAAGGCCGGGAGCTGTTTTTT
j_gene: TRBJ2-2
v_gene: TRBV6-2/TRBV6-3
abundance: .
d_gene: .

CDR3aa: CSAAGWGVSGTEAFF
CDR3nt: TGCAGTGCCGCCGGTTGGGGCGTATCAGGCACTGAAGCTTTCTTT
j_gene: TRBJ1-1
v_gene: TRBV20-1
abundance: .
d_gene: .

CDR3aa: CASGSNLQSDTQYF
CDR3nt: TGTGCTAGTGGTTCAAACCTACAGTCAGATACGCAGTATTTT
j_gene: TRBJ2-3
v_gene: TRBV12-5
abundance: .
d_gene: .

CDR3aa: CASSSSENTEAFF
CDR3nt: TGTGCCAGCAGTTCGTCCGAGAACACTGAAGCTTTCTTT
j_gene: TRBJ1-1
v_gene: TRBV6-6
abundance: .
d_gene: .

CDR3aa: CASSLVASGVKNEQYF
CDR3nt: TGTGCCAGCAGCTTAGTCGCCTCGGGAGTTAAGAATGAGCAGTACTTC
j_gene: TRBJ2-5
v_gene: TRBV7-2
abundance: .
d_gene: .

CDR3aa: CASSEPGGSGRGRYEQYF
CDR3nt: TGTGCCAGCAGTGAACCGGGTGGATCAGGGCGCGGTAGGTACGAGCAGTACTTC
j_gene: TRBJ2-7
v_gene: TRBV25-1
abundance: many
d_gene: .

CDR3aa: CASSQPAAYEQYF
CDR3nt: TGCGCCAGCAGCCAGCCCGCCGCCTACGAGCAGTACTTC
j_gene: TRBJ2-7
v_gene: TRBV4-1
abundance: few
d_gene: .

CDR3aa: CASRRGALGQETQYF
CDR3nt: TGTGCCAGCAGGCGCGGGGCCCTGGGACAAGAGACCCAGTACTTC
j_gene: TRBJ2-5
v_gene: TRBV6-5
abundance: .
d_gene: .

CDR3aa: CAWSLRGAGGYTF
CDR3nt: TGTGCCTGGAGTTTAAGGGGGGCGGGTGGCTACACCTTC
j_gene: TRBJ1-2
v_gene: TRBV30
abundance: few
d_gene: .

CDR3aa: CSARLRLAGGPNGGEQYF
CDR3nt: TGCAGTGCTAGACTTAGACTAGCGGGAGGGCCCAACGGTGGAGAGCAGTACTTC
j_gene: TRBJ2-7
v_gene: TRBV20-1
abundance: .
d_gene: TRBD2

CDR3aa: CASSSRMTGGLGEQYF
CDR3nt: TGCGCCAGCAGCTCCCGTATGACGGGAGGGCTAGGGGAGCAGTACTTC
j_gene: TRBJ2-5
v_gene: TRBV5-1
abundance: few
d_gene: TRBD2

CDR3aa: CATSRDMVRDTQYF
CDR3nt: TGTGCCACCAGCAGAGATATGGTGAGAGATACGCAGTATTTT
j_gene: TRBJ2-3
v_gene: TRBV15
abundance: .
d_gene: .

CDR3aa: CASSTRTGGSGYTF
CDR3nt: TGTGCCAGCAGTACAAGGACAGGGGGTTCTGGCTACACCTTC
j_gene: TRBJ1-2
v_gene: TRBV6-2/TRBV6-3
abundance: few
d_gene: TRBD1

CDR3aa: CASGFGTAYEQYF
CDR3nt: TGTGCCAGCGGCTTCGGGACAGCCTACGAGCAGTACTTC
j_gene: TRBJ2-7
v_gene: TRBV12-3/TRBV12-4
abundance: many
d_gene: TRBD1

CDR3aa: CASHRGYQYNEQFF
CDR3nt: TGTGCCAGCCATCGGGGTTACCAGTACAATGAGCAGTTCTTC
j_gene: TRBJ2-1
v_gene: TRBV28
abundance: .
d_gene: .

CDR3aa: CASSYSYKGQKTQYF
CDR3nt: TGTGCCAGCAGTTACTCGTATAAGGGGCAGAAGACCCAGTACTTC
j_gene: TRBJ2-5
v_gene: TRBV6-5
abundance: few
d_gene: .